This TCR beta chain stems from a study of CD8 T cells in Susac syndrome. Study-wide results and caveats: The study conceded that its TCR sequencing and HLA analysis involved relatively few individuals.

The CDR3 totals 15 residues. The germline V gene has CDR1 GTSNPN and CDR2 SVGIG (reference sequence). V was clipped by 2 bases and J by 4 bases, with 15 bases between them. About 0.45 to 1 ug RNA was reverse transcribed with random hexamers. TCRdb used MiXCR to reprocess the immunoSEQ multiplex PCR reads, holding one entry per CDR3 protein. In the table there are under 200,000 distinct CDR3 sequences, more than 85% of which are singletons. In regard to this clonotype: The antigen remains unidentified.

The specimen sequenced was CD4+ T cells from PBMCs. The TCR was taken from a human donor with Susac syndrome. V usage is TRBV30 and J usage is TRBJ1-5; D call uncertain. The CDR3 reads CAWSRVSAGNQPQHF. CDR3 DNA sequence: TGTGCCTGGAGTAGGGTATCTGCGGGTAATCAGCCCCAGCATTTT.